One and the same sample provided the 9 T cell receptor beta chains below, sequenced in a study of blood T cell repertoires in COVID-19. TCRdb keeps only in-frame clones here, not all; method: immunoSEQ multiplex PCR. The sample lists around 18,000 clones, roughly nine tenths occurring once. Sequencing input: peripheral blood. Every receptor here comes from a man between 60 and 75 years old with active COVID-19.

The chain uses TRBV3-1 (or the pseudogene TRBV3-2) and TRBJ2-7, with D hard to call. V was trimmed by 0 bases and J by 6 bases, leaving 15 bases between them. The CDR3 runs 15 residues. The germline CDR1 and CDR2 sequences are LGHDT and YNNKEL (reference sequence). The CDR3 DNA follows: TGTGCCAGCAGCCAAGATCTACCAGCCAGGCGCGAGCAGTACTTC. It encodes CASSQDLPARREQYF.

The rearrangement links TRBV5-1 to TRBJ1-6; tentatively, D is TRBD1 (5 bases). Germline V lookup: CDR1 SGHRS, CDR2 YFSETQ. The CDR3 loop spans 16 amino acids. Trimming left V 4 bases short and J 5 bases short, with 16 bases between. The CDR3 region has the DNA TGCGCCAGCAGCGCCTGGACAAGGGAAGATAATTCACCCCTCCACTTT. Its protein is CASSAWTREDNSPLHF.

The chain links TRBV27 to TRBJ2-7; weak D call: TRBD2 (5 bases). CDR3 length equals 14 residues. V was cut by 6 bases and J by 3 bases, with 15 bases left in between. The germline gives CDR1 MNHEY, CDR2 SMNVEV (reference sequence). The CDR3, as DNA: TGTGCCAGCAGGCCCCAGAGGGCGATCTACGAGCAGTACTTC. It is translated as CASRPQRAIYEQYF.

This clone was seen more than once but under ten times. The chain carries TRBV7-9 and TRBJ2-7, with TRBD2 matching over 10 bases. The germline V gene has CDR1 SEHNR and CDR2 FQNEAQ (reference sequence). The CDR3 sequence is 15 residues long. V shed 4 bases, J shed 7 bases, and the junction held 10 bases outside the gene matches. In DNA, the CDR3 is TGTGCCAGCAGCTCACGGAGCGGGAGGGCCGGTGAGCAGTACTTC. Translated: CASSSRSGRAGEQYF.

The chain links TRBV19 to TRBJ1-5; TRBD1 is a possible D gene (6 bases). Trimming left V 3 bases short and J 1 base short, with 16 bases between. This CDR3 region has 17 residues. Germline V gene lookup returns CDR1 LNHDA and CDR2 SQIVND (reference sequence). CDR3 region: CASSMRGAGLSNQPQHF. In DNA form, the CDR3 reads TGTGCCAGTAGTATGCGGGGGGCCGGCCTCAGCAATCAGCCCCAGCATTTT.

This chain joins TRBV2 and TRBJ2-3; 9 bases fit TRBD2. The CDR3 extends over 15 amino acids. Germline CDR1 SNHLY, CDR2 FYNNEI. V gave up 1 base and J gave up 6 bases; unmatched junction bases: 5. The CDR3 spells CASSEGLAGFDTQYF. The CDR3, as DNA: TGTGCCAGCAGTGAAGGGCTAGCGGGATTTGATACGCAGTATTTT. The full variable domain, completed using reference TRBV2 and TRBJ2-3, is EPEVTQTPSHQVTQMGQEVILRCVPISNHLYFYWYRQILGQKVEFLVSFYNNEISEKSEIFDDQFSVERPDGSNFTLKIRSTKLEDSAMYFCASSEGLAGFDTQYFGPGTRLTVL.

V and J are TRBV5-1 and TRBJ2-1, with D tentatively TRBD2 (5 bases). The CDR3 totals 17 residues. V lost 0 bases, J lost 6 bases, and 19 bases lay in between. CDR1 SGHRS and CDR2 YFSETQ come from the germline V gene. CDR3 bases: TGCGCCAGCAGCTTGGTACCCATTTCGTCCCGGGGCAATGAGCAGTTCTTC. As protein: CASSLVPISSRGNEQFF. Filled out from reference TRBV5-1 and TRBJ2-1, the complete variable domain reads KAGVTQTPRYLIKTRGQQVTLSCSPISGHRSVSWYQQTPGQGLQFLFEYFSETQRNKGNFPGRFSGRQFSNSRSEMNVSTLELGDSALYLCASSLVPISSRGNEQFFGPGTRLTVL.

The CDR3 is CASTSTGLGEKLFF. Written as DNA, the CDR3 is TGTGCCAGTACTTCGACAGGGCTGGGGGAAAAACTGTTTTTT. The chain combines TRBV19 with TRBJ1-4; 7 bases agree with TRBD1. The V gene end was trimmed by 7 bases and the J gene end by 8 bases; junction bases not matched to a gene: 10. The germline V gene encodes CDR1 LNHDA and CDR2 SQIVND (reference sequence). This CDR3 has 14 residues.

The V call is TRBV4-2, the J call TRBJ2-7; weak D call: TRBD2 (5 bases). The V end lost 3 bases, the J end lost 4 bases, and 16 bases lay between the germline ends. The CDR3 is made up of 15 amino acids. Germline V gene sequence: CDR1 LGHNA, CDR2 YNFKEQ. The chain's CDR3 is CASSHGSSGLYEQYF. CDR3 DNA: TGTGCCAGCAGCCATGGGAGCTCGGGTCTATACGAGCAGTACTTC.